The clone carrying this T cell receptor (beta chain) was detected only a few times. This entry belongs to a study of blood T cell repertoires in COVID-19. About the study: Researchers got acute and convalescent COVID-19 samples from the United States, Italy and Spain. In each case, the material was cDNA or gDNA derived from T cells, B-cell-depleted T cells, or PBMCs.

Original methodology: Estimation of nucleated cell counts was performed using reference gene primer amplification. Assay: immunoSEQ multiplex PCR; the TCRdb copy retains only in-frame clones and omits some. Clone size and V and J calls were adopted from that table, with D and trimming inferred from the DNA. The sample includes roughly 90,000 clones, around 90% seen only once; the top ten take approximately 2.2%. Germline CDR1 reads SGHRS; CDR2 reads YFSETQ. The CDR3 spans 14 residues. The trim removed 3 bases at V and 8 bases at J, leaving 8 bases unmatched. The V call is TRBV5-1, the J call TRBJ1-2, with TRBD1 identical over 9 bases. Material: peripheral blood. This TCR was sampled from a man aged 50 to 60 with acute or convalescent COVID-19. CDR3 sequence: CASSWGQGREGYTF. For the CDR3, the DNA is TGCGCCAGCAGCTGGGGACAGGGACGAGAAGGCTACACCTTC.